This TCR beta chain was recovered during a study of monozygotic twins with inflammatory bowel disease. Findings and limits, study-wide: Different T cell subtypes could not be distinguished.

Added by template switching were UMIs that each held a 6-nucleotide sample barcode. Using TCRalpha and TCRbeta cDNA, the researchers carried out two nested PCRs that lasted around 15 and 10 cycles. TCRdb re-called the 5' RACE reads, yielding one record per CDR3 amino acid sequence without DNA. This sample's table reports about 330,000 distinct CDR3 sequences. Note on this clonotype: Its antigen is not known.

The germline gives CDR1 SGHKS, CDR2 YYEKEE (reference sequence). The CDR3 is 13 amino acids. This TCR derives from a human donor with ulcerative colitis or Crohn's disease, or a healthy co-twin of an affected twin (not recorded which). This rearrangement joins TRBV5-5 to TRBJ2-5; no DNA is available, so the TRBD1 call from TCRdb remains unchecked. Sequencing was done on a sample of blood. The CDR3 is CASSVGVLETQYF. Combining the CDR3 with reference TRBV5-5 and TRBJ2-5 gives the whole variable domain DAGVTQSPTHLIKTRGQQVTLRCSPISGHKSVSWYQQVLGQGPQFIFQYYEKEERGRGNFPDRFSARQFPNYSSELNVNALLLGDSALYLCASSVGVLETQYFGPGTRLLVL.